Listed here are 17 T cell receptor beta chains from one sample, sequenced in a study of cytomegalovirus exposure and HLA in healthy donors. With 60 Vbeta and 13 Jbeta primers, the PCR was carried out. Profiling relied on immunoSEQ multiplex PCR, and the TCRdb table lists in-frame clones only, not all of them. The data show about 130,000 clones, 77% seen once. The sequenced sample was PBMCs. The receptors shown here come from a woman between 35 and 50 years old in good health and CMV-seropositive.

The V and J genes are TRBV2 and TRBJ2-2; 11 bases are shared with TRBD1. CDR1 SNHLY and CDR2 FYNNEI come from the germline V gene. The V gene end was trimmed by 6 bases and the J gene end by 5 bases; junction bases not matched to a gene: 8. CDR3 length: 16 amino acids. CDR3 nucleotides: TGTGCCAGCAGCACCGGGACAGGGGGTAGTACCGGGGAGCTGTTTTTT. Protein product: CASSTGTGGSTGELFF.

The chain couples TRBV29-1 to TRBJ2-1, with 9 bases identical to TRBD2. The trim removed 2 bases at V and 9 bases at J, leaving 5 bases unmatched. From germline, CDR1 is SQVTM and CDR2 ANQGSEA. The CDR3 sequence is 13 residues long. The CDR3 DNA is TGCAGCGTTGAAAAGCTAGCGGGAACTGAGCAGTTCTTC. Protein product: CSVEKLAGTEQFF.

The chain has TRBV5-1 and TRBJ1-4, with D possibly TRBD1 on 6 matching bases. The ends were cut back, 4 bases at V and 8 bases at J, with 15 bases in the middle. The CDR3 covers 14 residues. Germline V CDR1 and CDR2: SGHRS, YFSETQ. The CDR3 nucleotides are TGCGCCAGCAGCCCTACCGGGACACGAGAAAAACTGTTTTTT. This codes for CASSPTGTREKLFF.

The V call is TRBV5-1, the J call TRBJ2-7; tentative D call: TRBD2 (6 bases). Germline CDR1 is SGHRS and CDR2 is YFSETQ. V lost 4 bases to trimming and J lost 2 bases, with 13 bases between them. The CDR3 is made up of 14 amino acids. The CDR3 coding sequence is TGCGCCAGCAGCCCCTTTGGGGGGACCTACGAGCAGTACTTC. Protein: CASSPFGGTYEQYF. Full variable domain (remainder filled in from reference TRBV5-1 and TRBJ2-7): KAGVTQTPRYLIKTRGQQVTLSCSPISGHRSVSWYQQTPGQGLQFLFEYFSETQRNKGNFPGRFSGRQFSNSRSEMNVSTLELGDSALYLCASSPFGGTYEQYFGPGTRLTVT.

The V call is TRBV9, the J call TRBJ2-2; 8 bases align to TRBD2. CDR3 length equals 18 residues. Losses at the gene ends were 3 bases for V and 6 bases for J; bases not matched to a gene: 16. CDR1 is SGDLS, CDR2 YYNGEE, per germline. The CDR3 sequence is CASSGEWGTSRSPGELFF. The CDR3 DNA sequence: TGTGCCAGCAGCGGCGAGTGGGGGACTAGTAGGTCTCCCGGGGAGCTGTTTTTT.

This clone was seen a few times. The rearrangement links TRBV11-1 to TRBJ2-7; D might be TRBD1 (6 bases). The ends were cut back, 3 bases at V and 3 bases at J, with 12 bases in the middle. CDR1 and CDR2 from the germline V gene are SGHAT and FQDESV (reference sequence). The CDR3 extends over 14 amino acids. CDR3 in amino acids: CASSFLVQGYEQYF. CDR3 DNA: TGTGCCAGCAGCTTCCTCGTACAGGGCTACGAGCAGTACTTC.

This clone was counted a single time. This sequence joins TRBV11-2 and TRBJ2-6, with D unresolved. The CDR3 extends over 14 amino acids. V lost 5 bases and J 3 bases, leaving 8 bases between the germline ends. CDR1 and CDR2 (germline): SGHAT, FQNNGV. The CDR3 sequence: CASSLSRGANVLTF. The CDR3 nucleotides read TGTGCCAGCAGCCTTAGCCGTGGGGCCAACGTCCTGACTTTC.

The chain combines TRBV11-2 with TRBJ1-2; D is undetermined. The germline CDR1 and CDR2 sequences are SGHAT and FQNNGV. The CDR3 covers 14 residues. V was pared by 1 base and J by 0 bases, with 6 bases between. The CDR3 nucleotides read TGTGCCAGCAGCTTAGCGGGGACTAACTATGGCTACACCTTC. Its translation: CASSLAGTNYGYTF.

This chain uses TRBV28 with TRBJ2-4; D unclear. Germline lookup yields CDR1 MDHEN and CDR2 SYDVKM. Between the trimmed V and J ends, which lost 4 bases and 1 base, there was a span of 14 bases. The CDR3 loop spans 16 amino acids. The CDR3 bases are TGTGCCAGCAGTTCCCTAGTAGTATTGGCCAAAAACATTCAGTACTTC. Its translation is CASSSLVVLAKNIQYF.

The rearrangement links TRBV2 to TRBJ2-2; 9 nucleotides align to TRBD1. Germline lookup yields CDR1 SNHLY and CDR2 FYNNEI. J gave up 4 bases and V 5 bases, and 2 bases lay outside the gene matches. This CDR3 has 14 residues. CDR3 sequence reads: CASSRQGGTGELFF. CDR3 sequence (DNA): TGTGCCAGCAGTCGACAGGGGGGCACCGGGGAGCTGTTTTTT.

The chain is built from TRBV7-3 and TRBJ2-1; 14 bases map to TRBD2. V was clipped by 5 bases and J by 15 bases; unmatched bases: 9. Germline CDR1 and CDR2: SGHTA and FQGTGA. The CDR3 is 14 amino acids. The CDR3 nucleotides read TGTGCCAGCAGCCAGGGGGGACTAGCGGGAGACCCGTTCTTC. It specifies CASSQGGLAGDPFF.

The CDR3 sequence: CASSLQGYGYTF. The CDR3 nucleotides read TGTGCCAGCAGCTTACAGGGCTATGGCTACACCTTC. This chain connects TRBV7-2 to TRBJ1-2; the D gene is possibly TRBD1 (5 bases). Per the germline V gene, CDR1 is SGHTA and CDR2 is FQGNSA. The CDR3 is 12 amino acids. The germline V and J ends were trimmed by 2 bases and 4 bases, with 5 bases remaining between them. The full variable domain, completed using reference TRBV7-2 and TRBJ1-2, is GAGVSQSPSNKVTEKGKDVELRCDPISGHTALYWYRQSLGQGLEFLIYFQGNSAPDKSGLPSDRFSAERTGGSVSTLTIQRTQQEDSAVYLCASSLQGYGYTFGSGTRLTVV.

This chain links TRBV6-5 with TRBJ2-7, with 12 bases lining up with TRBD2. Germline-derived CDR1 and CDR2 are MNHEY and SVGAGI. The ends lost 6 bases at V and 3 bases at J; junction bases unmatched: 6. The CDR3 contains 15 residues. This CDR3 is CASSPWTSGIYEQYF. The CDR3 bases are TGTGCCAGCAGCCCATGGACTAGCGGGATCTACGAGCAGTACTTC.

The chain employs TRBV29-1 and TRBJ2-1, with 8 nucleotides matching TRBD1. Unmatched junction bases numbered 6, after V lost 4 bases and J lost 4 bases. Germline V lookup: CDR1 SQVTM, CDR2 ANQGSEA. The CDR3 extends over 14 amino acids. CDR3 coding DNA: TGCAGCGTTGGGCGTTGGGACAGGTACAATGAGCAGTTCTTC. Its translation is CSVGRWDRYNEQFF.

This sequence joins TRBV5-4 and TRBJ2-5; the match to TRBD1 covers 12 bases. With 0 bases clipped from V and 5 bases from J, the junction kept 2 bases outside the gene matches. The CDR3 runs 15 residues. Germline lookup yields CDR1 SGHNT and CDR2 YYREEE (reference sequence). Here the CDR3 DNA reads TGTGCCAGCAGCTTGGGGGACAGGGGGCGGGAGACCCAGTACTTC. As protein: CASSLGDRGRETQYF.

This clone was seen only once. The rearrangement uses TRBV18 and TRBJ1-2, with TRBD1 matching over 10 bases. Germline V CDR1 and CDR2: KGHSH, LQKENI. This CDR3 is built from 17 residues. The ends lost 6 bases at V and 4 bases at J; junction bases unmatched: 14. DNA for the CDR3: TGTGCCAGCTCCCCCGGGACAGGGGTTCAAGGATCCTATGGCTACACCTTC. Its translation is CASSPGTGVQGSYGYTF.

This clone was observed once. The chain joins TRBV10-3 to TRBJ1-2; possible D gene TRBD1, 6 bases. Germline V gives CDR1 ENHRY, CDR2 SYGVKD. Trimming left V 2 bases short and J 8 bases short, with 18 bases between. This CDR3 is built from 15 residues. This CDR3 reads CAISERGHQQGGYTF. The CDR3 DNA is TGTGCCATCAGTGAGAGAGGACACCAGCAGGGGGGCTACACCTTC.